This T cell receptor beta chain was documented in a study of T cells in Graves' hyperthyroidism and ophthalmopathy (dated by TCRdb to 2018 to 2020). The study in broad terms: Peripheral blood was collected at initial diagnosis, before any treatment. In addition, the study compared T-cell repertoires in thyroid tissue and in blood from a handful of Graves' hyperthyroidism patients. A discovery cohort of about a hundred patients, roughly 40 with Graves' ophthalmopathy and about 58 with stable Graves' hyperthyroidism, was used to find distinguishing TCR V-J signatures. The 90 to 100 discovery patients were randomly divided into training and test sets at a 7:3 ratio. The paper reports TCR Vbeta CDR3 sequencing of fewer than 150 peripheral blood samples: 40 or so ophthalmopathy, 75 to 80 hyperthyroidism and around 17 progressor patients. Once sampling was done, hyperthyroidism patients were given methimazole at a starting dose of 30 mg daily, whereas ophthalmopathy patients were given high-dose intravenous methylprednisolone. Prospective prediction of ophthalmopathy was tested in an independent validation cohort consisting of roughly 19 hyperthyroidism patients and around 16 patients who later progressed to ophthalmopathy.

Of note for this clonotype: It lacks a known antigen. Within one base of it there is no much larger clone, and no base qualities were kept.

In the ophthalmopathy patients, disease was moderately to severely active, with a Clinical Activity Score of 3 or more, a NOSPECS grade of 4 or more, and a duration of less than 3 months. Exclusion was applied to patients with uncontrolled infections, other autoimmune diseases, pregnancy or lactation. Diagnoses relied on clinical symptoms, serum thyroxine and TRAb, thyroid ultrasound and orbital computed tomography. PBMCs were separated from under 11 ml of fresh peripheral blood using Ficoll-Paque density gradient centrifugation. Total RNA was extracted with Trizol reagent, and quality was checked on an Agilent 2100 Bioanalyzer. Trimmed from V: 1 base; trimmed from J: 4 bases; junction bases lacking a gene match: 3. The germline V gene encodes CDR1 SNHLY and CDR2 FYNNEI. The CDR3 goes from the cysteine to the phenylalanine over 16 residues. Of the read, only the CDR3 DNA is kept; its 48 bases are in frame from base 1.

Amplification of TCR beta CDR3 regions was carried out from RNA transcripts. The first round of RT-PCR for the TCR CDR3 was performed with the HTBI primer set and the Qiagen OneStep RT-PCR kit. The libraries were constructed in a second round of multiplex PCR and then size-selected and purified. Sequencing of the libraries was done on an Illumina HiSeq2000 using paired-end 100 bp reads. In the original analysis: SOAPnuke was used to process the raw data, with reads discarded if the reads contained adapters or uncalled bases, had a mean Phred below 15, or lacked an exact constant-primer or identifier match. High-quality paired reads were merged with COPE v1.2.5, and unique nucleotide sequences were defined as clonotypes. Clonotypes were aligned to IMGT TRBV, TRBD and TRBJ reference segments using MiTCR v1.1. The analysis included only V-J combinations with a frequency above 0.0001, which together covered approximately 99% of the repertoires. A TCS score was defined as the ratio between F50 (clonal expansion) and ExV (chaos), using BLOSUM62-based TCRdist between CDR3 peptides within each V-J. Welch's t-statistics and random forest reduced 450 to 600 V-J features to some 14, which were used in a naive Bayes classifier (R e1071). The public reads were run again by TCRdb, first through fastp at Q25 and then through MiXCR, and only productive beta chains were kept. Records with the same CDR3 protein are collapsed into one entry carrying the most frequent genes and DNA. None of the V and J calls come from the authors' own analysis; TCRdb made them. This sample comprises 450,000 to 600,000 distinct CDR3 sequences, about 20% of them detected only once. The ten largest clones represent roughly 44% of the sample.

Broad study findings and their caveats: A 13 V-J signature model separated ophthalmopathy from stable hyperthyroidism, with around 90% sensitivity and 81.08% specificity in cross-validation and 80%/75% in testing. In validation, the model predicted progression to ophthalmopathy with just under 71% sensitivity and less than 75% specificity, a median of about 6.7 months before onset. Most expanded thyroid clonotypes (frequency above 0.001) were also detected in blood, suggesting blood repertoires may reflect thyroid immune responses. No statistical method was used to set the sample size in advance, and investigators knew the group allocation.

The TCR sequence derives from a man aged 35-49 years with Graves' ophthalmopathy. Here the chain combines TRBV2 and TRBJ2-2; 10 junctional bases match TRBD1. Material for sequencing was blood. In nucleotide form, the sequence is TGTGCCAGCAGTGAAGAGGACAGGGGGGGCACCGGGGAGCTGTTTTTT. It encodes CASSEEDRGGTGELFF.